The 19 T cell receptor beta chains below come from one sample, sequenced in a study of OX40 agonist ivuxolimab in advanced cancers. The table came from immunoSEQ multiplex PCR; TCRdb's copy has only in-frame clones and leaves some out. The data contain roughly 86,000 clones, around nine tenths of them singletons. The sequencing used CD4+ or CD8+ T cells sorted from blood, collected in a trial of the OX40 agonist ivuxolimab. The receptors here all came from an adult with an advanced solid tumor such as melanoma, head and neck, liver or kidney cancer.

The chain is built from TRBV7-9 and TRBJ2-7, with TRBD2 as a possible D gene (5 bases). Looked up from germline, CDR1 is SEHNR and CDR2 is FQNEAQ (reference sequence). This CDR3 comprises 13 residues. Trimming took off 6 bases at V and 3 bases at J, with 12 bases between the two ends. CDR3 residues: CASREDGDYEQYF. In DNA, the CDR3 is TGTGCCAGCAGGGAGGACGGAGACTACGAGCAGTACTTC.

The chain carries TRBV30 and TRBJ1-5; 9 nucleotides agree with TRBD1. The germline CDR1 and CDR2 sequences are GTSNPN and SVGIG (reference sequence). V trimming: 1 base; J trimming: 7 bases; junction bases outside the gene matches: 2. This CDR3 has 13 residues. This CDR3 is CAWSGQGVQPQHF. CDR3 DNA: TGTGCCTGGAGTGGACAGGGGGTGCAGCCCCAGCATTTT.

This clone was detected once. DNA of the CDR3: TGTGCCGGAGCGGTGACTAGCGGGAGTTCTGAGCAGTTCTTC. This sequence encodes CAGAVTSGSSEQFF. J is TRBJ2-1 and V is TRBV7-9; 12 bases are shared with TRBD2. Germline CDR1 is SEHNR and CDR2 is FQNEAQ (reference sequence). The trim removed 11 bases at V and 9 bases at J, leaving 11 bases unmatched. CDR3 length: 14 residues. Full variable domain (outside the CDR3, taken from reference TRBV7-9 and TRBJ2-1): DTGVSQNPRHKITKRGQNVTFRCDPISEHNRLYWYRQTLGQGPEFLTYFQNEAQLEKSRLLSDRFSAERPKGSFSTLEIQRTEQGDSAMYLCAGAVTSGSSEQFFGPGTRLTVL.

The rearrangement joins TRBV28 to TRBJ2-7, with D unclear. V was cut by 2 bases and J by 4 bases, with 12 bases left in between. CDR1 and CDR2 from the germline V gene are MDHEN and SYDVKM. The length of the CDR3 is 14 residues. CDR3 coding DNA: TGTGCCAGCAGTTTAGGTACTACCCCGTACGAGCAGTACTTC. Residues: CASSLGTTPYEQYF.

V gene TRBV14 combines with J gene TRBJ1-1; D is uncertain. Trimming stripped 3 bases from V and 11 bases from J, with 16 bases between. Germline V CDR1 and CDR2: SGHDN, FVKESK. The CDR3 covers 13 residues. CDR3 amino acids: CASSHLHGVSAFF. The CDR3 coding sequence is TGTGCCAGCAGCCACCTCCACGGGGTTTCGGCTTTCTTT.

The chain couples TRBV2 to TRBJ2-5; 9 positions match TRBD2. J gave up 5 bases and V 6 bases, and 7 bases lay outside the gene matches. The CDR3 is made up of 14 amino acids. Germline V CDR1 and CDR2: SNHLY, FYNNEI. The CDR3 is CASRLAGEGETQYF. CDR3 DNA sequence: TGTGCCAGCAGATTAGCGGGAGAAGGGGAGACCCAGTACTTC.

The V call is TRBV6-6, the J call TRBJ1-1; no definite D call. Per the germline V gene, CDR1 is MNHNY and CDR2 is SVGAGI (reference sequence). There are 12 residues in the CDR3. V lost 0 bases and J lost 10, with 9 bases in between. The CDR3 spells CASSYSSDTAFF. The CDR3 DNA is TGTGCCAGCAGTTACTCGTCAGATACAGCTTTCTTT.

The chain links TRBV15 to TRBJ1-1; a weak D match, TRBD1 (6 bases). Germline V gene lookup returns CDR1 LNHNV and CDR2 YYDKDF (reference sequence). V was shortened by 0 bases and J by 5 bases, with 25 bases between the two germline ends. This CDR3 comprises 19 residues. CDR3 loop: CATSRDWWMDSKLSTEAFF. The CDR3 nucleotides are TGTGCCACCAGCAGAGATTGGTGGATGGACAGCAAGCTAAGTACTGAAGCTTTCTTT. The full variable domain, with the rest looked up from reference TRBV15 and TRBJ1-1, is DAMVIQNPRYQVTQFGKPVTLSCSQTLNHNVMYWYQQKSSQAPKLLFHYYDKDFNNEADTPDNFQSRRPNTSFCFLDIRSPGLGDTAMYLCATSRDWWMDSKLSTEAFFGQGTRLTVV.

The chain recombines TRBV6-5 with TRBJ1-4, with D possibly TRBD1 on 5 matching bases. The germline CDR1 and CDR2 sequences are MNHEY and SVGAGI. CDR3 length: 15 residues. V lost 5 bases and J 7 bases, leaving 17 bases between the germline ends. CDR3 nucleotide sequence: TGTGCCAGCAGTCCCCCAGGGAGGAACACTGAAAAACTGTTTTTT. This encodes CASSPPGRNTEKLFF.

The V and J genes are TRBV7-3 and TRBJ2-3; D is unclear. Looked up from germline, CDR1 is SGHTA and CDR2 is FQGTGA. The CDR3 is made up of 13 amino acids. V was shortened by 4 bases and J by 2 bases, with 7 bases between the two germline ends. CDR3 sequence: CASSYLPTDTQYF. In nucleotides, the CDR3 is TGTGCCAGCAGCTATCTCCCCACAGATACGCAGTATTTT.

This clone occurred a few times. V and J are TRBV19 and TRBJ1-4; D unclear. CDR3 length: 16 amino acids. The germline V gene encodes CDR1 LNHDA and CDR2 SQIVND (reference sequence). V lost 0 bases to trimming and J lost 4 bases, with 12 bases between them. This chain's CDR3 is CASSIDLLRNNEKLFF. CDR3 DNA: TGTGCCAGTAGTATAGACTTACTACGGAATAATGAAAAACTGTTTTTT.

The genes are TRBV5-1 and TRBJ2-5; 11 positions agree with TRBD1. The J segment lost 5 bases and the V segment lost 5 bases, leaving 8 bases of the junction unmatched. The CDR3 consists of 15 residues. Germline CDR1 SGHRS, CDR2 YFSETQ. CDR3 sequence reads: CASRGTGGLEETQYF. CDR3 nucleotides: TGCGCCAGCAGGGGGACAGGGGGTCTGGAGGAGACCCAGTACTTC.

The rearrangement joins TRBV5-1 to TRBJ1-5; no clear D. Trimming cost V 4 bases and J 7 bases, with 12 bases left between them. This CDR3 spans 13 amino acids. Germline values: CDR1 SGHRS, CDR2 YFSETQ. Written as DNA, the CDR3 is TGCGCCAGCAGCCCGGGCAAAGACCAGCCCCAGCATTTT. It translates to CASSPGKDQPQHF.

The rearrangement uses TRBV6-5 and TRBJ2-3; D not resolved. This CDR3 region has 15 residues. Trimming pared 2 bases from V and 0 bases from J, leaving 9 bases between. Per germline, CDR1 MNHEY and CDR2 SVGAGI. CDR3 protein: CASSYGSPSTDTQYF. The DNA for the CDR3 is TGTGCCAGCAGTTACGGGTCGCCTAGCACAGATACGCAGTATTTT.

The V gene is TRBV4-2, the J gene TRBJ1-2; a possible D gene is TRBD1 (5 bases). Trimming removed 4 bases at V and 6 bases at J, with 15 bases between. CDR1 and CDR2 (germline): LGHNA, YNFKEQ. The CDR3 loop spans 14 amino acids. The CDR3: CASSLDSVSDGYTF. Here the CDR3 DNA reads TGTGCCAGCAGCCTAGACAGTGTCTCGGATGGCTACACCTTC.

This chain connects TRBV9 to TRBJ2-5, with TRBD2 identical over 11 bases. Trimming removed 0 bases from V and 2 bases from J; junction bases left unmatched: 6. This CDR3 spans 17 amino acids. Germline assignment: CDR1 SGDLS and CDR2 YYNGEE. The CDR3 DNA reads TGTGCCAGCAGCGTAGGAGTCCTAGCGGGGGGTCAAGAGACCCAGTACTTC. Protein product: CASSVGVLAGGQETQYF.

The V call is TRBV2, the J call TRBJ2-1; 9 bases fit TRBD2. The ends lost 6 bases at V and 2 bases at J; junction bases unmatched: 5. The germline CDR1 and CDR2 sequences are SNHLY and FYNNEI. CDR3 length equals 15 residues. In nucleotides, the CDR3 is TGTGCCAGCAGCGCCGGGACTAGCCCCTACAATGAGCAGTTCTTC. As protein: CASSAGTSPYNEQFF.

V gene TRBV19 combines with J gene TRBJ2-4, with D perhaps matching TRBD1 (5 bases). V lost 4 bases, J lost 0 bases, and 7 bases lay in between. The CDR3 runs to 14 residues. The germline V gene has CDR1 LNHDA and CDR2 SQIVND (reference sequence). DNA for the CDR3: TGTGCCAGTAGTACAGGGAAAGCCAAAAACATTCAGTACTTC. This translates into CASSTGKAKNIQYF.

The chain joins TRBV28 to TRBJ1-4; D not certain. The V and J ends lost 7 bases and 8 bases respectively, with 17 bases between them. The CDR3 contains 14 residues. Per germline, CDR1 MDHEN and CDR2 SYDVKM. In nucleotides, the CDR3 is TGTGCCAGCACCGGAGGCGGGATGGGAGAAAAACTGTTTTTT. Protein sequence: CASTGGGMGEKLFF.